These T cell receptor beta chains were read from a single sample in a study of blood T cell repertoires in COVID-19. Repertoires were generated with immunoSEQ multiplex PCR, while TCRdb's copy carries only in-frame clones and drops some. Found here are 300,000 to 450,000 clones, 75% to 90% of them singletons; the top ten hold roughly 3.6%. Specimen: peripheral blood. These receptors came from a woman between 18 and 30 years old with acute or convalescent COVID-19. CDR3s include the opening cysteine and the closing phenylalanine or tryptophan. D genes are given only for firm matches. The size of a clone is reported for some rows only, either as once, few or many, or as a class for expanded clones.

>-|TRBJ1-4|-|TRBV27
CASSLFGRATNEKLFF
TGTGCCAGCAGTTTATTCGGGAGGGCAACTAATGAAAAACTGTTTTTT
>-|TRBJ1-1|-|TRBV6-2/TRBV6-3
CASSPGFDGSTEAFF
TGTGCCAGCAGCCCGGGCTTCGATGGGAGCACTGAAGCTTTCTTT
>-|TRBJ2-2|-|TRBV7-9
CASSLERGANTGELFF
TGTGCCAGCAGCTTAGAACGCGGAGCGAACACCGGGGAGCTGTTTTTT
>-|TRBJ1-1|-|TRBV15
CATSSYRVTEAFF
TGTGCCACCAGCAGCTACAGGGTTACTGAAGCTTTCTTT
>-|TRBJ2-7|TRBD1|TRBV28
CASSSPTGGTYEQYF
TGTGCCAGCAGTTCACCGACAGGGGGGACCTACGAGCAGTACTTC
>-|TRBJ1-1|TRBD1|TRBV28
CASSLSGTGDFEAFF
TGTGCCAGCAGTTTATCCGGGACAGGGGACTTTGAAGCTTTCTTT
>-|TRBJ1-5|TRBD1|TRBV30
CAWSRDRGDQPQHF
TGTGCCTGGAGCCGGGACAGGGGAGATCAGCCCCAGCATTTT
>-|TRBJ1-6|TRBD1|TRBV15
CATSRDRDNSPLHF
TGTGCCACCAGCAGGGACAGGGATAATTCACCCCTCCACTTT
>once|TRBJ1-5|-|TRBV21-1
CASSKAPGPHRDRVTVIAQPQHF
TGTGCCAGCAGCAAAGCGCCCGGTCCCCATCGGGACAGGGTAACGGTTATTGCTCAGCCCCAGCATTTT
>-|TRBJ1-6|-|TRBV5-8
CASSLVRGGSYNSPLHF
TGTGCCAGCAGCTTGGTACGGGGGGGGAGCTATAATTCACCCCTCCACTTT
>-|TRBJ1-6|-|TRBV10-2
CASSLAGTSNSPLHF
TGCGCCAGCAGTCTGGCAGGGACATCTAATTCACCCCTCCACTTT
>once|TRBJ1-4|-|TRBV6-6
CASSYIPGDEKLFF
TGTGCCAGCAGTTATATCCCCGGGGATGAAAAACTGTTTTTT
>-|TRBJ2-7|TRBD1|TRBV11-2
CASSLATGQGSYEQYF
TGTGCCAGCAGCTTAGCAACGGGACAGGGATCCTACGAGCAGTACTTC
>few|TRBJ1-6|-|TRBV6-5
CASNVDRQSPLHF
TGTGCCAGCAATGTGGACCGACAGTCACCCCTCCACTTT
>-|TRBJ1-2|-|TRBV7-9
CASSLDRASRGLTF
TGTGCCAGCAGCTTAGATAGGGCATCGCGAGGGCTCACCTTC
>-|TRBJ1-1|TRBD1|TRBV2
CARQDRDRGAFF
TGTGCTCGACAAGACCGGGACAGGGGGGCTTTCTTT
>-|TRBJ2-7|TRBD1|TRBV30
CAWSQGGLDEQYF
TGTGCCTGGAGTCAAGGGGGCCTAGACGAGCAGTACTTC
>-|TRBJ1-2|-|TRBV7-9
CASSPRSEGTYGYTF
TGTGCCAGCAGCCCGCGTTCGGAGGGCACCTATGGCTACACCTTC
>-|TRBJ2-3|-|TRBV7-9
CASSSRDPTDTQYF
TGTGCCAGCAGCTCTAGAGACCCTACAGATACGCAGTATTTT
>-|TRBJ1-4|-|TRBV28
CASSSRALLNEKLFF
TGTGCCAGCAGTTCGAGGGCCCTCCTTAATGAAAAACTGTTTTTT
>few|TRBJ1-1|TRBD1|TRBV2
CASKAQGLNTEAFF
TGTGCCAGCAAGGCACAGGGGTTGAACACTGAAGCTTTCTTT
>-|TRBJ1-5|-|TRBV19
CASSIGGSSNQPQHF
TGTGCCAGTAGTATCGGGGGATCGAGCAATCAGCCCCAGCATTTT
>-|TRBJ1-6|-|TRBV24-1
CATSDYAGQSSYNSPLHF
TGTGCCACCAGTGATTACGCAGGGCAAAGCTCCTATAATTCACCCCTCCACTTT
>-|TRBJ2-1|-|TRBV19
CASSIGTGGSSGGPLEQFF
TGTGCCAGTAGTATAGGGACAGGGGGCTCTAGCGGGGGGCCGTTAGAGCAGTTCTTC
>-|TRBJ1-2|-|TRBV7-2
CASSWWDFGNYGYTF
TGTGCCAGCAGTTGGTGGGACTTCGGTAACTATGGCTACACCTTC
>-|TRBJ1-5|-|TRBV2
CASSDEGSGNQPQHF
TGTGCCAGCAGTGATGAGGGTTCAGGCAATCAGCCCCAGCATTTT
>-|TRBJ2-7|TRBD2|TRBV3-1/TRBV3-2
CASQGPEREPELNYYEQYF
TGTGCCAGCCAAGGACCAGAGCGGGAGCCGGAACTAAACTACTACGAGCAGTACTTC
>-|TRBJ1-2|-|TRBV13
CASSLTGVHGYTF
TGTGCCAGCAGCTTAACGGGGGTCCATGGCTACACCTTC
>-|TRBJ2-5|-|TRBV4-2
CASSQDDSSQTETQYF
TGTGCCAGCAGCCAAGATGATAGTAGCCAGACGGAGACCCAGTACTTC
>-|TRBJ2-6|-|TRBV7-9
CASSSDRSSGANVLTF
TGTGCCAGCAGCTCAGACAGGTCTTCTGGGGCCAACGTCCTGACTTTC
>-|TRBJ2-1|TRBD2|TRBV5-4
CASSDSGGEFEQFF
TGTGCCAGCAGCGATAGCGGGGGCGAATTCGAGCAGTTCTTC
>-|TRBJ2-2|TRBD2|TRBV19
CASSTRGRLAGVTGELFF
TGTGCCAGTAGTACCCGCGGCAGACTAGCGGGGGTCACCGGGGAGCTGTTTTTT
>-|TRBJ1-5|TRBD1|TRBV6-1
CASSAIAPRTGYQPQHF
TGTGCCAGCAGTGCCATCGCACCCCGGACAGGGTATCAGCCCCAGCATTTT
>once|TRBJ2-7|-|TRBV11-2
CASSNRQSSYEQYF
TGTGCCAGCAGCAACCGACAGAGCTCCTACGAGCAGTACTTC